This T cell receptor (beta chain) was profiled in a study of blood T cell repertoires in COVID-19. Trimming left V 4 bases short and J 5 bases short, with 9 bases between. CDR1 is LNHDA, CDR2 SQIVND, per germline (reference sequence). The CDR3 extends over 13 amino acids. Sequencing was performed with immunoSEQ multiplex PCR; in TCRdb, only in-frame clones are kept and a portion is missing. The table records approximately 250,000 clones, 80% to 90% of them present only once. The genes are TRBV19 and TRBJ1-5, with unresolved D. Specimen: PBMCs or T cells enriched from blood (not recorded which). This TCR came from a woman aged 25 to 39 with acute COVID-19. Here the CDR3 reads CASSSQRDQPQHF. DNA of the CDR3: TGTGCCAGTAGTAGCCAAAGAGATCAGCCCCAGCATTTT.